A single sample is the source of the 18 T cell receptor beta chains below, sequenced in a study of T-cell reconstitution after alpha-beta-depleted transplantation in children. Construction of the TCRbeta library involved unique molecular identifiers. TCRdb called the PCR reads again in MiXCR, with one record for every CDR3 protein. The sample gives hundreds of thousands of distinct CDR3 sequences, roughly 18% of which show up once; approximately 3% is in the top ten. The source was PBMCs from the stem cell graft donor, collected from the stem cell graft. The receptor source for this set is a human donor who donated a stem cell graft to a child with acute lymphoblastic leukemia.

This clonotype was detected only a few times. The chain links TRBV5-1 to TRBJ1-1; D possibly corresponds to TRBD1 (5 bases). From germline, CDR1 is SGHRS and CDR2 YFSETQ. Trimming removed 9 bases at V and 2 bases at J, with 20 bases between. The CDR3 length is 15 residues. The CDR3 nucleotides read TGCGCCACCTCCGCTGGTTGGGGGGGAAACACTGAAGCTTTCTTT. This encodes CATSAGWGGNTEAFF.

This clonotype was found a few times. V usage is TRBV24-1 and J usage is TRBJ1-5; D is unresolved. Trimming cost V 3 bases and J 7 bases, with 9 bases left between them. Germline V gives CDR1 KGHDR, CDR2 SFDVKD. The CDR3 is 13 residues long. The CDR3 nucleotides read TGTGCCACCAGTGATCGAGTCTCCCAGCCCCAGCATTTT. Protein sequence: CATSDRVSQPQHF.

This clonotype appeared a few times. J is TRBJ2-1 and V is TRBV5-1; D may be TRBD1 (6 bases). The CDR3 is 14 residues long. The ends were cut back, 4 bases at V and 2 bases at J, with 10 bases in the middle. Germline V gene lookup returns CDR1 SGHRS and CDR2 YFSETQ. CDR3 protein: CASSHRATYNEQFF. CDR3 in DNA: TGCGCCAGCAGCCACAGGGCAACCTACAATGAGCAGTTCTTC.

The J gene is TRBJ2-1, the V gene TRBV5-5; 9 bases align to TRBD2. There are 16 residues in the CDR3. V was pared by 5 bases and J by 8 bases, with 14 bases of the junction left unmatched. Germline CDR1 reads SGHKS; CDR2 reads YYEKEE (reference sequence). This CDR3 is CASRKDSGSPYYEQFF. In DNA, the CDR3 is TGTGCCAGCAGAAAAGATAGCGGGAGCCCGTACTATGAGCAGTTCTTC.

The V and J genes are TRBV30 and TRBJ2-1; D call uncertain. Germline V gene data show CDR1 as GTSNPN and CDR2 as SVGIG (reference sequence). CDR3 length: 10 residues. The V end was cut by 6 bases, the J end by 4 bases, with 4 bases between. The CDR3 loop reads CACQYNEQFF. The DNA of the CDR3 is TGTGCCTGTCAATACAATGAGCAGTTCTTC.

This clonotype turned up a few times. The chain recombines TRBV4-1 with TRBJ1-4; D perhaps matches TRBD1 (5 bases). The CDR3 contains 15 residues. Trimming cost V 0 bases and J 3 bases, with 8 bases left between them. Germline CDR1 reads MGHRA; CDR2 reads YSYEKL. The CDR3 DNA is TGCGCCAGCAGCCAAGACAGGGCCCCTAATGAAAAACTGTTTTTT. Encoded protein: CASSQDRAPNEKLFF.

This chain uses TRBV12-3 or TRBV12-4 with TRBJ2-1; D gene uncertain. V shed 5 bases and J shed 6 bases, with 8 bases lying between them. The CDR3 extends over 12 amino acids. CDR3 bases: TGTGCCAGCAGTCCCTACAGCAATGAGCAGTTCTTC. Its protein is CASSPYSNEQFF.

The J gene is TRBJ1-5, the V gene TRBV24-1; D is perhaps TRBD1 (6 bases). The CDR3 consists of 14 residues. Trimming removed 4 bases from V and 3 bases from J, with 9 bases in between. Germline loops: CDR1 KGHDR, CDR2 SFDVKD. The DNA of the CDR3 is TGTGCCACCAGTGACAGGGGAACCAATCAGCCCCAGCATTTT. Protein product: CATSDRGTNQPQHF.

This clonotype was counted only a few times. This chain connects TRBV4-1 to TRBJ2-4; maybe TRBD2 (6 bases). Per germline, CDR1 MGHRA and CDR2 YSYEKL. CDR3 length: 15 residues. The V end was cut by 2 bases, the J end by 0 bases, with 8 bases between. The CDR3 DNA reads as TGCGCCAGCAGCCAACAGCGGGTAGCCAAAAACATTCAGTACTTC. Its translation is CASSQQRVAKNIQYF.

This clonotype was observed a handful of times. V and J are TRBV9 and TRBJ2-5; 11 bases match TRBD2. The germline gives CDR1 SGDLS, CDR2 YYNGEE. The ends lost 3 bases at V and 9 bases at J; junction bases unmatched: 16. The CDR3 totals 17 residues. The CDR3 DNA follows: TGTGCCAGCAGCGCAGCCTTAGCGGGAGGGCCCTTAGGCGCCCAGTACTTC. This codes for CASSAALAGGPLGAQYF.

This clonotype was counted a few times. The chain recombines TRBV25-1 with TRBJ1-1; a possible D gene is TRBD1 (5 bases). Germline values: CDR1 MGHDK, CDR2 SYGVNS. The CDR3 is 13 residues long. Trimming pared 1 base from V and 5 bases from J, leaving 8 bases between. The CDR3 loop reads CASSEWGGTEAFF. Here the CDR3 DNA reads TGTGCCAGCAGTGAATGGGGGGGAACTGAAGCTTTCTTT.

The gene calls are TRBV29-1 and TRBJ2-3; TRBD2 might be the D (6 bases). CDR3 length: 13 amino acids. Trimming took off 4 bases at V and 10 bases at J, with 18 bases between the two ends. Germline-derived CDR1 and CDR2 are SQVTM and ANQGSEA. The CDR3 here is CSVAGTGPGAQYF. For the CDR3, the DNA is TGCAGCGTTGCGGGAACGGGGCCGGGGGCGCAGTATTTT.

This chain connects TRBV12-3 or TRBV12-4 to TRBJ2-1; 10 bases are shared with TRBD1. V lost 7 bases to trimming and J lost 8 bases; unmatched junction nucleotides: 11. This CDR3 spans 15 amino acids. The CDR3 nucleotides are TGTGCCAGCACCTTCCGGGACAGGGGTGTGCATGAGCAGTTCTTC. Translation: CASTFRDRGVHEQFF.

The chain carries TRBV6-1 and TRBJ2-1; D may match TRBD1 or TRBD2 (7 bases each). Germline CDR1 MNHNS, CDR2 SASEGT. V was shortened by 8 bases and J by 0 bases, with 14 bases between the two germline ends. This CDR3 comprises 15 residues. The CDR3 DNA is TGTGCCAGCGGAGGGGGCGGGAGCTCCTACAATGAGCAGTTCTTC. Translated: CASGGGGSSYNEQFF.

The CDR3 DNA sequence: TGTGCCAGCAGTTCCGGACTAGCGGGATCCTATGGGGGGACGCAGTATTTT. It codes for CASSSGLAGSYGGTQYF. V is TRBV27 and J is TRBJ2-3, with TRBD2 matching over 12 bases. CDR1 and CDR2 from the germline V gene are MNHEY and SMNVEV (reference sequence). J gave up 9 bases and V 4 bases, and 14 bases lay outside the gene matches. The CDR3 runs to 17 residues.

Many counts were recorded for this clonotype. The J gene is TRBJ2-4, the V gene TRBV5-1, with no clear D. This CDR3 spans 15 amino acids. V lost 0 bases and J 0 bases, leaving 7 bases between the germline ends. Germline CDR1 SGHRS, CDR2 YFSETQ. The CDR3 loop reads CASSLVVGAKNIQYF. CDR3 nucleotides: TGCGCCAGCAGCTTGGTTGTGGGAGCCAAAAACATTCAGTACTTC.

CDR3 loop: CAISEHHGTGAPYEQYF. CDR3 nucleotides: TGTGCCATCAGTGAGCACCACGGGACAGGGGCCCCCTACGAGCAGTACTTC. The chain carries TRBV10-3 and TRBJ2-7; 10 positions agree with TRBD1. Trimming removed 2 bases from V and 2 bases from J; junction bases left unmatched: 9. The CDR3 is made up of 17 amino acids. CDR1 ENHRY and CDR2 SYGVKD come from the germline V gene.

This chain connects TRBV12-3 or TRBV12-4 to TRBJ2-1; TRBD1 agrees at 7 bases. The CDR3 is 15 residues long. V shed 7 bases and J 4 bases; nucleotides not matched to a gene: 10. This CDR3 reads CASTRPGQIYNEQFF. The CDR3 DNA reads TGTGCCAGCACCCGGCCGGGACAGATATACAATGAGCAGTTCTTC.